This T cell receptor beta chain originates from a study of T-cell memory formation after mild COVID-19. Study background: Clustering of TCRs was largely donor specific.

One entry per CDR3 protein, called by TCRdb with MiXCR from the 5' RACE reads. Of about 210,000 distinct CDR3 sequences listed, roughly 10% are singletons. This CDR3 is built from 15 residues. V was shortened by 0 bases and J by 6 bases, with 14 bases between the two germline ends. CDR1 is LGHNA and CDR2 is YSLEER in the germline V gene. On this clonotype itself: Its specificity is not known.

General study points: The authors left the SARS-CoV-2 specificity of second-wave clones peaking on day 37 unconfirmed. Clones that contracted clustered mainly in CM and EM if CD4+ and in EMRA if CD8+.

The specimen was PBMCs or a T cell subset sorted from them (not recorded which). The sequence was collected from a man between 18 and 35 years old who had mild COVID-19 (a few samples of this study predate the infection). Cell type and time point are not known. The chain combines TRBV4-3 with TRBJ1-2; D gene unclear. This CDR3 is CASSQEPGLVHGYTF. The CDR3 bases are TGCGCCAGCAGCCAAGAGCCCGGGTTGGTACATGGCTACACCTTC.